A single sample gave rise to the 7 T cell receptor beta chains below, sequenced in a study of regulatory T cells in long-lasting Graves disease. Time point defined: persistent/refractory GD, antithyroid drugs over 5 years with positive TRAb. Scientists built the TCR library using RNA that was extracted from PBMCs. Researchers made TCR beta libraries by using iRepertoire HTBI primers and running Arm-PCR on CDR3 regions. TCRdb reanalysed the multiplex PCR reads using MiXCR and keeps one entry per CDR3 protein. This table has a few hundred thousand distinct CDR3 sequences, around 20% appearing once. Sequenced material: peripheral blood mononuclear cells (PBMCs), taken when the disease was refractory, from a patient treated with antithyroid drugs. The receptors come from a female donor with Graves disease.

This chain uses TRBV27 with TRBJ1-1; D may be TRBD1 (6 bases). The germline V gene has CDR1 MNHEY and CDR2 SMNVEV (reference sequence). Trimming cost V 2 bases and J 3 bases, with 16 bases left between them. This CDR3 contains 16 residues. The CDR3 loop is CASSLRGGAGDTEAFF. The CDR3 DNA reads as TGTGCCAGCAGTTTAAGAGGTGGGGCAGGGGACACTGAAGCTTTCTTT.

This clonotype was found many times. The rearrangement uses TRBV30 and TRBJ2-4; D is possibly TRBD1 (5 bases). The V gene's germline CDR1 is GTSNPN and CDR2 SVGIG (reference sequence). CDR3 length equals 15 residues. V was shortened by 0 bases and J by 3 bases, with 12 bases between the two germline ends. CDR3: CAWSVGDSDKNIQYF. DNA for the CDR3: TGTGCCTGGAGTGTGGGCGACAGTGACAAAAACATTCAGTACTTC. The variable domain in full, with the rest retrieved from reference TRBV30 and TRBJ2-4, is SQTIHQWPATLVQPVGSPLSLECTVEGTSNPNLYWYRQAAGRGLQLLFYSVGIGQISSEVPQNLSASRPQDRQFILSSKKLLLSDSGFYLCAWSVGDSDKNIQYFGAGTRLSVL.

This sequence joins TRBV7-2 and TRBJ2-7; TRBD2 matches at 11 bases. V was clipped by 4 bases and J by 7 bases; unmatched bases: 12. CDR3 length: 16 residues. The germline V gene has CDR1 SGHTA and CDR2 FQGNSA. The DNA for the CDR3 is TGTGCCAGCAGCTGGGGGACTAGCGGTTTTGCGGGAGAGCAGTACTTC. Translated, it gives CASSWGTSGFAGEQYF.

This clonotype was seen ten or more times. V is TRBV6-1 and J is TRBJ2-7; 7 positions agree with TRBD1. The CDR3 runs 14 residues. V shed 6 bases, J shed 2 bases, and the junction held 7 bases outside the gene matches. Germline CDR1 and CDR2: MNHNS and SASEGT. This chain's CDR3 is CASRPGQTTYEQYF. The CDR3 nucleotides read TGTGCCAGCAGGCCGGGACAGACTACCTACGAGCAGTACTTC.

The gene calls are TRBV11-2 and TRBJ2-3; the D call may be TRBD1 or TRBD2 (5 bases each). The CDR3 contains 15 residues. V was trimmed by 5 bases and J by 2 bases, leaving 14 bases between them. Germline values: CDR1 SGHAT, CDR2 FQNNGV. CDR3 amino acids: CASSQWDGITDTQYF. The DNA of the CDR3 is TGTGCCAGCAGCCAATGGGACGGGATCACAGATACGCAGTATTTT. Full variable domain (remainder filled in from reference TRBV11-2 and TRBJ2-3): EAGVAQSPRYKIIEKRQSVAFWCNPISGHATLYWYQQILGQGPKLLIQFQNNGVVDDSQLPKDRFSAERLKGVDSTLKIQPAKLEDSAVYLCASSQWDGITDTQYFGPGTRLTVL.

V gene TRBV3-1 combines with J gene TRBJ1-1; D is possibly TRBD1 (5 bases). The CDR3 totals 14 residues. V was clipped by 4 bases and J by 7 bases, with 16 bases between them. Germline loops: CDR1 LGHDT, CDR2 YNNKEL (reference sequence). The chain's CDR3 is CASSPYLTTGEAFF. CDR3 bases: TGTGCCAGCAGCCCTTACTTAACAACAGGTGAAGCTTTCTTT.

The CDR3 loop reads CAWMRGTEAFF. CDR3 coding DNA: TGTGCCTGGATGAGGGGCACTGAAGCTTTCTTT. The chain links TRBV30 to TRBJ1-1; D perhaps matches TRBD1 (5 bases). V was pared by 4 bases and J by 4 bases, with 7 bases between. Germline loops: CDR1 GTSNPN, CDR2 SVGIG (reference sequence). The CDR3 consists of 11 residues.